One sample yielded the 6 T cell receptor beta chains listed below, sequenced in a study of early T cells in non-severe SARS-CoV-2 infection. TCRdb re-derived calls from the 5' RACE reads in MiXCR, one entry per CDR3 protein. The sample holds fewer than 35,000 distinct CDR3 sequences, around 5.8% seen once. Sequenced sample: whole blood. All receptors come from an adult who was a healthcare worker with PCR-confirmed SARS-CoV-2 infection or an uninfected control (not recorded which).

At least ten counts were recorded for this clonotype. The chain recombines TRBV6-4 with TRBJ1-2; 7 bases align to TRBD1. CDR3 length: 15 amino acids. V lost 5 bases to trimming and J lost 7 bases; unmatched junction nucleotides: 13. Per germline, CDR1 MRHNA and CDR2 SNTAGT. CDR3 sequence reads: CASSNVRGGVVGYTF. CDR3 DNA sequence: TGTGCCAGCAGTAACGTTAGAGGGGGCGTCGTTGGCTACACCTTC.

This clonotype was detected many times. CDR3 DNA sequence: TGTGCCAGCAGCCTCAGAGGAACCAGATCCTACAATGAGCAGTTCTTC. This sequence encodes CASSLRGTRSYNEQFF. The rearrangement joins TRBV4-2 to TRBJ2-1; D not certain. The germline V gene has CDR1 LGHNA and CDR2 YNFKEQ. The CDR3 has 16 residues. V shed 4 bases and J shed 1 base, with 14 bases lying between them.

This clonotype showed up many times. V usage is TRBV5-6 and J usage is TRBJ2-2; no clear D. CDR1 and CDR2 from the germline V gene are SGHDT and YYEEEE. The CDR3 length is 17 residues. Trimming left V 0 bases short and J 6 bases short, with 18 bases between. CDR3 region: CASSLGPGIRISGELFF. In nucleotides, the CDR3 is TGTGCCAGCAGCTTGGGGCCGGGTATTCGGATCTCCGGGGAGCTGTTTTTT.

Ten or more counts support this clonotype. This chain connects TRBV12-3 or TRBV12-4 to TRBJ2-5; 7 nucleotides match TRBD2. Trimming took 2 bases from V and 2 from J; bases not matched to a gene: 2. The CDR3 has 14 residues. CDR3 protein: CASSLRAGQETQYF. CDR3 in DNA: TGTGCCAGCAGTTTAAGAGCGGGGCAAGAGACCCAGTACTTC.

The chain carries TRBV5-4 and TRBJ2-3, with D tentatively TRBD1 or TRBD2 (6 bases each). Looked up from germline, CDR1 is SGHNT and CDR2 is YYREEE (reference sequence). The V gene lost 4 bases and the J gene lost 2 bases, with 11 bases spanning the gap. CDR3 length equals 14 residues. The DNA for the CDR3 is TGTGCCAGCAGCCGGGGGACAAACACAGATACGCAGTATTTT. This gives the protein CASSRGTNTDTQYF.

This clonotype was counted many times. CDR3 coding DNA: TGTGCCAGCAGTTATAGGGGGCCACTAGCGGGAGGCGAGCAGTACGTC. Protein sequence: CASSYRGPLAGGEQYV. The rearrangement links TRBV6-2 or TRBV6-3 to TRBJ2-7, with TRBD2 identical over 12 bases. With V trimmed by 3 bases and J by 6 bases, 9 bases remained unmatched. Germline lookup yields CDR1 MNHEY and CDR2 SVGEGT. This CDR3 has 16 residues.